These 19 T cell receptor beta chains were all obtained from the same sample, sequenced in a study of cytomegalovirus exposure and HLA in healthy donors. Primers included in the PCR were 60 Vbeta and 13 Jbeta primers. Clones were sequenced by immunoSEQ multiplex PCR, and TCRdb holds only the in-frame ones, with some missing. The top ten hold 6.5% to 9% of the sample, which has around 170,000 clones, just under 80% seen once. The specimen sequenced was PBMCs. Receptor source: a woman between 40 and 50 years old in good health and CMV-seropositive.

The CDR3 DNA is TGTGCCAGTAGTATAGATAGACAGACAAACATTCAGTACTTC. Its protein product is CASSIDRQTNIQYF. The chain employs TRBV19 and TRBJ2-4, with D possibly being TRBD1 (5 bases). The CDR3 length is 14 residues. Trimming removed 0 bases at V and 6 bases at J, with 9 bases between. Germline CDR1 LNHDA, CDR2 SQIVND (reference sequence).

As to this clone: One junction end disagrees with the germline gene, perhaps due to a read error. The chain couples TRBV6-4 to TRBJ1-6; TRBD1 is a possible D gene (5 bases). Germline assignment: CDR1 MRHNA and CDR2 SNTAGT. The CDR3 contains 15 residues. This CDR3 is CASSYSSDSGSPLHF. CDR3 nucleotides: TGTGCCAGCAGTTACTCGAGCGACAGTGGTTCACCCCTCCACTTT.

The chain recombines TRBV7-2 with TRBJ2-5, with 9 nucleotides matching TRBD2. CDR1 is SGHTA, CDR2 FQGNSA, per germline. This CDR3 contains 15 residues. Losses at the gene ends were 6 bases for V and 5 bases for J; bases not matched to a gene: 10. The CDR3 DNA reads as TGTGCCAGCAGTCTATACATAGCGGGGGAGGAGACCCAGTACTTC. Amino acid sequence: CASSLYIAGEETQYF.

The gene calls are TRBV19 and TRBJ2-1; 7 nucleotides line up with TRBD2. The V and J ends lost 8 bases and 1 base, in that order; junction bases with no gene match: 5. There are 14 residues in the CDR3. Germline V gene lookup returns CDR1 LNHDA and CDR2 SQIVND (reference sequence). The CDR3 region is CASSQLASYNEQFF. The CDR3, as DNA: TGTGCCAGTTCCCAACTAGCGTCCTACAATGAGCAGTTCTTC.

The chain uses TRBV29-1 and TRBJ1-2, with D possibly TRBD1 on 5 matching bases. Germline CDR1 and CDR2: SQVTM and ANQGSEA. V was clipped by 0 bases and J by 7 bases, with 9 bases between them. The length of the CDR3 is 12 residues. CDR3 sequence (DNA): TGCAGCGTTGAAGACAGGGTATTTGGCTACACCTTC. It translates to CSVEDRVFGYTF. Full variable domain (rest looked up from reference TRBV29-1 and TRBJ1-2): SAVISQKPSRDICQRGTSLTIQCQVDSQVTMMFWYRQQPGQSLTLIATANQGSEATYESGFVIDKFPISRPNLTFSTLTVSNMSPEDSSIYLCSVEDRVFGYTFGSGTRLTVV.

The V and J genes are TRBV7-2 and TRBJ2-1; 9 nucleotides line up with TRBD2. Germline lookup yields CDR1 SGHTA and CDR2 FQGNSA. The CDR3 has 17 residues. The ends lost 2 bases at V and 10 bases at J; junction bases unmatched: 15. The CDR3 region is CASSLYSLRRGGGEQFF. The CDR3 coding sequence is TGTGCCAGCAGCTTATACTCCCTCCGGCGGGGGGGCGGCGAGCAGTTCTTC.

J is TRBJ2-2 and V is TRBV19, with 7 bases aligning to TRBD2. Germline values: CDR1 LNHDA, CDR2 SQIVND (reference sequence). V lost 9 bases, J lost 3 bases, and 7 bases stayed unmatched. The CDR3 sequence is 14 residues long. The CDR3 nucleotides are TGTGCCAGCCAGCGGGGTCGATACACCGGGGAGCTGTTTTTT. This translates into CASQRGRYTGELFF.

The chain links TRBV11-3 to TRBJ1-1; D is undetermined. The CDR3 is 13 residues long. From germline, CDR1 is SGHNT and CDR2 YENEEA. V lost 0 bases to trimming and J lost 3 bases, with 5 bases between them. CDR3 region: CASSLEQYTEAFF. Written as DNA, the CDR3 is TGTGCCAGCAGCTTAGAACAGTACACTGAAGCTTTCTTT. The full variable domain, rest sourced from reference TRBV11-3 and TRBJ1-1, is EAGVVQSPRYKIIEKKQPVAFWCNPISGHNTLYWYLQNLGQGPELLIRYENEEAVDDSQLPKDRFSAERLKGVDSTLKIQPAELGDSAVYLCASSLEQYTEAFFGQGTRLTVV.

The V call is TRBV7-9, the J call TRBJ2-7; D is ambiguous. Per the germline V gene, CDR1 is SEHNR and CDR2 is FQNEAQ (reference sequence). The CDR3 length is 11 residues. Trimming shortened V by 4 bases and J by 7 bases, and 8 bases separated the two germline ends. The CDR3 DNA is TGTGCCAGCAGCTCTAGTGCGGAGCAGTACTTC. Translation gives CASSSSAEQYF.

The DNA of the CDR3 is TGTGCCAGCAGTTTTTCAGCGGGGGGGCCGACCTACAATGAGCAGTTCTTC. Translated, it gives CASSFSAGGPTYNEQFF. This sequence joins TRBV28 and TRBJ2-1, with 10 bases aligning to TRBD2. The germline gives CDR1 MDHEN, CDR2 SYDVKM. This CDR3 has 17 amino acids. Trimming removed 3 bases from V and 2 bases from J; junction bases left unmatched: 7.

This clone has only one observation. The gene calls are TRBV5-1 and TRBJ1-2; D is uncertain. CDR1 and CDR2 (germline): SGHRS, YFSETQ. The CDR3 is made up of 13 amino acids. Trimming took 3 bases from V and 3 from J, leaving 9 bases between them. The CDR3 sequence is CASSSEFDYGYTF. The CDR3 region has the DNA TGCGCCAGCAGCTCGGAGTTTGACTATGGCTACACCTTC.

The gene calls are TRBV18 and TRBJ1-4, with D tentatively TRBD1 (6 bases). The CDR3 totals 13 residues. V was clipped by 3 bases and J by 8 bases, with 10 bases between them. Germline V gene data show CDR1 as KGHSH and CDR2 as LQKENI. The CDR3, as DNA: TGTGCCAGCTCACCGGGGGGGCGAGAAAAACTGTTTTTT. This translates into CASSPGGREKLFF.

The chain couples TRBV6-4 to TRBJ2-1; D is perhaps TRBD2 (5 bases). V lost 8 bases to trimming and J lost 4 bases, with 18 bases between them. The germline V gene has CDR1 MRHNA and CDR2 SNTAGT. CDR3 length equals 15 residues. In DNA, the CDR3 is TGTGCCAGCGCCTCGGGGAACGAGCCGTACAATGAGCAGTTCTTC. Its translation is CASASGNEPYNEQFF.

The chain combines TRBV11-3 with TRBJ2-2; a weak D match, TRBD2 (7 bases). Per the germline V gene, CDR1 is SGHNT and CDR2 is YENEEA. V lost 3 bases and J 4 bases, leaving 15 bases between the germline ends. The CDR3 has 16 amino acids. DNA for the CDR3: TGTGCCAGCAGCTTCGGAGGGGGGGGCCCCACCGGGGAGCTGTTTTTT. It specifies CASSFGGGGPTGELFF.

The chain links TRBV4-3 to TRBJ2-7, with D hard to call. The CDR3 spans 14 residues. Looked up from germline, CDR1 is LGHNA and CDR2 is YSLEER. Trimming pared 0 bases from V and 1 base from J, leaving 7 bases between. DNA for the CDR3: TGCGCCAGCAGCCAAGATAAAGCGTCCTACGAGCAGTACTTC. Protein product: CASSQDKASYEQYF.

Worth noting for this clone: A read error may produce the germline difference seen at one junction end. The chain employs TRBV7-9 and TRBJ2-7, with TRBD1 matching 7 bases. This CDR3 has 12 residues. CDR1 and CDR2 (germline): SEHNR, FQNEAQ (reference sequence). CDR3 sequence reads: CSSSQGVYEQYF. The DNA of the CDR3 is TGTTCCAGCAGCCAGGGGGTCTACGAGCAGTACTTC.

This clone turned up a few times. V and J are TRBV5-4 and TRBJ1-1; TRBD1 agrees at 8 bases. This CDR3 is built from 16 residues. CDR1 and CDR2 from the germline V gene are SGHNT and YYREEE (reference sequence). With V trimmed by 4 bases and J by 0 bases, 8 bases remained unmatched. The chain's CDR3 is CASSNRQGKLNTEAFF. Here the CDR3 DNA reads TGTGCCAGCAGCAACAGACAGGGGAAGTTGAACACTGAAGCTTTCTTT.

The chain carries TRBV11-1 and TRBJ2-1; 7 bases are shared with TRBD1. Trimming took 8 bases from V and 7 from J; bases not matched to a gene: 2. Germline V gene sequence: CDR1 SGHAT, CDR2 FQDESV (reference sequence). The CDR3 has 11 amino acids. The CDR3 spells CASSQGNEQFF. In DNA, the CDR3 is TGTGCCAGCTCACAGGGGAATGAGCAGTTCTTC.

The chain uses TRBV19 and TRBJ1-4, with TRBD1 matching over 9 bases. This CDR3 spans 16 amino acids. CDR1 is LNHDA, CDR2 SQIVND, per germline (reference sequence). V was clipped by 6 bases and J by 0 bases; unmatched bases: 5. CDR3 coding DNA: TGTGCCAGTAGACAGGGGGCCGGGACAACTAATGAAAAACTGTTTTTT. It specifies CASRQGAGTTNEKLFF.